This T cell receptor (beta chain) stems from a study of post-analysis software for immune sequencing data. Study at large: Relapsing-remitting, secondary progressive and progressive-relapsing forms of multiple sclerosis all featured among disease courses.

Study observations and caveats: Controls' normalized Chao1 diversity significantly exceeded that of multiple sclerosis patients. TRBV segments more frequent in patients than in controls numbered five and included TRBV5-6, TRBV5-1 and TRBV20-1.

Looked up from germline, CDR1 is GTSNPN and CDR2 is SVGIG (reference sequence). The J segment lost 3 bases and the V segment lost 5 bases, leaving 5 bases of the junction unmatched. The CDR3 length is 14 residues. In the case of this clonotype: As yet, its antigen is unknown.

TCR beta cDNA libraries included unique molecular identifiers. TCRdb re-analysed the PCR reads in MiXCR, keeping a single row per CDR3 protein. The sample lists some 500,000 distinct CDR3 sequences; roughly 46% were seen once. The chain carries TRBV30 and TRBJ2-1, with TRBD2 matching over 9 bases. This sequence was found in a girl between 5 and 17 years old with multiple sclerosis. The sample was blood. CDR3 amino acids: CAWGIAGVYNEQFF. CDR3 coding DNA: TGTGCCTGGGGAATAGCGGGAGTCTACAATGAGCAGTTCTTC.